The present entry profiles one TCR beta chain with its context. Assay used: immunoSEQ multiplex PCR; TCRdb lists only in-frame clones, some missing. Found here are roughly 130,000 clones, 84% of them singletons; the top ten hold around 13%. This sample stems from a study of blood T cell repertoires in COVID-19. Sequenced input: peripheral blood. The TCR was taken from a woman aged 25 to 39 who had recovered from COVID-19.

CDR3 sequence: CATSQNPSGQPQHF. CDR3 bases: TGTGCCACCAGCCAGAACCCGAGCGGGCAGCCCCAGCATTTT. The chain is built from TRBV15 and TRBJ1-5, with D unresolved. Germline loops: CDR1 LNHNV, CDR2 YYDKDF (reference sequence). CDR3 size: 14 residues. Trimming removed 5 bases at V and 7 bases at J, with 15 bases between.